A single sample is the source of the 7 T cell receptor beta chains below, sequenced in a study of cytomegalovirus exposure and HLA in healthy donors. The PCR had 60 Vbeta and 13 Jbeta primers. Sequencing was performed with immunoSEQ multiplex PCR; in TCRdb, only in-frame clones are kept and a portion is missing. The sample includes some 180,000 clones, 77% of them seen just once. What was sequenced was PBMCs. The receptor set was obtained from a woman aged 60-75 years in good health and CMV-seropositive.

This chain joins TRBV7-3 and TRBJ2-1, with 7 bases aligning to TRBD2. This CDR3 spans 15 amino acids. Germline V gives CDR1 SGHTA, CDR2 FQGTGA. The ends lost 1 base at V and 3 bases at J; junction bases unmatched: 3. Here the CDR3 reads CASSLRRGVYNEQFF. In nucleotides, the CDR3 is TGTGCCAGCAGCTTAAGACGGGGGGTCTACAATGAGCAGTTCTTC.

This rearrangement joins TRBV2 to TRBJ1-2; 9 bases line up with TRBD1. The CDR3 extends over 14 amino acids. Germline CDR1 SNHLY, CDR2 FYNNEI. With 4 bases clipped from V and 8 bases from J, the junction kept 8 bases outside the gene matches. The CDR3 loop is CASSVQDRGGGYTF. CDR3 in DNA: TGTGCCAGCAGTGTCCAGGACAGGGGAGGAGGCTACACCTTC.

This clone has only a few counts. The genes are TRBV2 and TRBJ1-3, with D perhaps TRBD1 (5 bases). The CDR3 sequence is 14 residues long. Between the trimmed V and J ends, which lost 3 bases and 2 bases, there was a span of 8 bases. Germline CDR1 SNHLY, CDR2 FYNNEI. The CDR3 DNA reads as TGTGCCAGCAGTGAGGCGGGGGCTGGAAACACCATATATTTT. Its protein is CASSEAGAGNTIYF.

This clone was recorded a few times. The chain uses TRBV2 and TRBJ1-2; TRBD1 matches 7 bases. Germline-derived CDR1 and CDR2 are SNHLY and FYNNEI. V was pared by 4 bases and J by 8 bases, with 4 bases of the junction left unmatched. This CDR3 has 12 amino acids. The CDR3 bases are TGTGCCAGCAGTGGACAGGGAGAGGGCTACACCTTC. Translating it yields CASSGQGEGYTF.

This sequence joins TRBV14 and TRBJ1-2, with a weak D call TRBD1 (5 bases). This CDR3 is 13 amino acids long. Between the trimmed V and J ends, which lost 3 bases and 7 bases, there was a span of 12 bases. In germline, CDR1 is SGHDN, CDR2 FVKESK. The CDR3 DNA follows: TGTGCCAGCAGCCAGGTCAGGGCTGGTGGCTACACCTTC. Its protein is CASSQVRAGGYTF. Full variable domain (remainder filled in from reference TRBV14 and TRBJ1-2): EAGVTQFPSHSVIEKGQTVTLRCDPISGHDNLYWYRRVMGKEIKFLLHFVKESKQDESGMPNNRFLAERTGGTYSTLKVQPAELEDSGVYFCASSQVRAGGYTFGSGTRLTVV.

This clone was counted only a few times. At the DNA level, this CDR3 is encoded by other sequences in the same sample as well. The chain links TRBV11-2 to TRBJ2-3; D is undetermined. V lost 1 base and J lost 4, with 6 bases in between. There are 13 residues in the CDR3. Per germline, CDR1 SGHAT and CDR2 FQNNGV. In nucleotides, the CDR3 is TGTGCCAGCAGCTTAGGTGGCCCAGATACGCAGTATTTT. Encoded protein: CASSLGGPDTQYF.

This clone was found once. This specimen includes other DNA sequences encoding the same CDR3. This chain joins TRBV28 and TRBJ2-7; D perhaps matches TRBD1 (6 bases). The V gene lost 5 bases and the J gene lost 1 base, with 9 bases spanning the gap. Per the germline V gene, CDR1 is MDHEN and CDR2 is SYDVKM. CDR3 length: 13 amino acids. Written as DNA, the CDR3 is TGTGCCAGCAGTGGGGGCCTATCCTACGAGCAGTACTTC. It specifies CASSGGLSYEQYF. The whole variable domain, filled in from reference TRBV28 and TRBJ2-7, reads DVKVTQSSRYLVKRTGEKVFLECVQDMDHENMFWYRQDPGLGLRLIYFSYDVKMKEKGDIPEGYSVSREKKERFSLILESASTNQTSMYLCASSGGLSYEQYFGPGTRLTVT.